This TCR beta chain is from a study of T cell repertoires in cytomegalovirus infection. Study details: Epitope selection comprised recently identified HLA-C-restricted CMV epitopes and well-studied HLA-B-restricted CMV epitopes. Shared public TCR beta signatures pointed to both CMV infection and a matching HLA type. Overall study findings and caveats: Ex vivo responses were dominated by HLA-C-restricted CMV-specific TCR beta clonotypes. Cumulative public TCR beta family frequency identified CMV carriers with the relevant HLA.

With respect to this clonotype: Its antigen is still unknown.

The CDR3 totals 11 residues. V gave up 6 bases and J gave up 4 bases, with 6 bases separating them. Germline V gene data show CDR1 as MDHEN and CDR2 as SYDVKM. Using its own MiXCR run on the reads, TCRdb lists one record per CDR3 protein. The sample carries 300,000 to 400,000 distinct CDR3 sequences, roughly 29% recorded once. This receptor was obtained from a human donor in good health (CMV status not recorded). Some clones in this sample may be carry-over from other donors' samples. The chain uses TRBV28 and TRBJ1-2; D gene uncertain. The source material was cultured PBMCs, sampled from culture after CMV antigen stimulation. The CDR3 region has the DNA TGTGCCAGCAGCCGAAGCTATGGCTACACCTTC. It encodes CASSRSYGYTF.